Listed here is a single T cell receptor (beta chain). The table came from immunoSEQ multiplex PCR; TCRdb's copy has only in-frame clones and leaves some out. This sample has just under 95,000 clones; 86% occur once, and the top ten carry approximately 10%. The CDR3 loop spans 13 amino acids. Germline-derived CDR1 and CDR2 are GTSNPN and SVGIG (reference sequence). Unmatched junction bases numbered 3, after V lost 2 bases and J lost 3 bases. The data stem from a study of T cell responses to AZD1222 COVID-19 vaccine. This clonotype was obtained from an adult in good health. The source was peripheral blood, collected on day 0 of AZD1222 vaccination. This sequence joins TRBV30 and TRBJ1-1, with TRBD1 matching 7 bases. The CDR3 bases are TGTGCCTGGAGTACAACAGGGGACACTGAAGCTTTCTTT. Translated, it gives CAWSTTGDTEAFF.